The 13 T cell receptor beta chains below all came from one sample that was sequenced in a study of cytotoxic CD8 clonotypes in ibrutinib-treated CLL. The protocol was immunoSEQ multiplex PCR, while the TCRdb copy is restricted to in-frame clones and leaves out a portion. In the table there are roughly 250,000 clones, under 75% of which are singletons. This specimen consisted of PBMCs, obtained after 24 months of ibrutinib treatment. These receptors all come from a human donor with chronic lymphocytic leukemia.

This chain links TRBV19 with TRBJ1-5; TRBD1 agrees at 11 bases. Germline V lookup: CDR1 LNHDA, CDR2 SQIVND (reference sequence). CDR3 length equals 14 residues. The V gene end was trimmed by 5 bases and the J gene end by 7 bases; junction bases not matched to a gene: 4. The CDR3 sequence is CASSVDRGHQPQHF. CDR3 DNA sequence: TGTGCCAGTAGTGTGGACAGGGGGCACCAGCCCCAGCATTTT.

CDR3 coding DNA: TGTGCCAGCAGTTTAAAATGGGCAGCCATCTATGGCTACACCTTC. It codes for CASSLKWAAIYGYTF. This chain joins TRBV27 and TRBJ1-2; no clear D gene. The CDR3 consists of 15 residues. Deletions cut 2 bases from V and 4 bases from J, with 14 bases between. Germline V gives CDR1 MNHEY, CDR2 SMNVEV (reference sequence).

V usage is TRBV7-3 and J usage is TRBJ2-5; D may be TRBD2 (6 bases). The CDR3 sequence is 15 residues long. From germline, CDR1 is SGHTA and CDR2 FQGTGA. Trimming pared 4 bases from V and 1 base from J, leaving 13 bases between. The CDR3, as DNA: TGTGCCAGCAGCTCCACCGGGACTGGCCAAGAGACCCAGTACTTC. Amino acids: CASSSTGTGQETQYF.

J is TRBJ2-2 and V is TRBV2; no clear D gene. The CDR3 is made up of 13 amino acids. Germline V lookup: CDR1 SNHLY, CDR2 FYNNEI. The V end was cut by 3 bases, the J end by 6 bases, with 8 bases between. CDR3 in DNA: TGTGCCAGCAGTGACAGTCCCCCCGGGGAGCTGTTTTTT. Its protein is CASSDSPPGELFF. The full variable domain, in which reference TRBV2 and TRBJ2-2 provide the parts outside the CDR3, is EPEVTQTPSHQVTQMGQEVILRCVPISNHLYFYWYRQILGQKVEFLVSFYNNEISEKSEIFDDQFSVERPDGSNFTLKIRSTKLEDSAMYFCASSDSPPGELFFGEGSRLTVL.

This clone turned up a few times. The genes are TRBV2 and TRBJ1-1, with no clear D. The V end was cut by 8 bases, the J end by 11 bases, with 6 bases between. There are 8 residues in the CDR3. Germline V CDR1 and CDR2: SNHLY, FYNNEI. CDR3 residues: CASPMAFF. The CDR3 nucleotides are TGTGCCAGCCCGATGGCTTTCTTT.

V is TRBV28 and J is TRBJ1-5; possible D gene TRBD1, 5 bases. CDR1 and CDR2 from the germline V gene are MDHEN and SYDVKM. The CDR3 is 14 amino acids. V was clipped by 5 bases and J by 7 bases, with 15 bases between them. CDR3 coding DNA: TGTGCCAGCAGTCTCAGGGTGACTGACCAGCCCCAGCATTTT. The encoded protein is CASSLRVTDQPQHF.

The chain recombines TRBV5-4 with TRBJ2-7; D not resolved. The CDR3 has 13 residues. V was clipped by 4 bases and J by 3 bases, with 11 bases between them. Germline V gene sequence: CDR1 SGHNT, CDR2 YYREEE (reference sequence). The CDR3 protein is CASSPRDDYEQYF. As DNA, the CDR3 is TGTGCCAGCAGCCCCCGAGACGACTACGAGCAGTACTTC.

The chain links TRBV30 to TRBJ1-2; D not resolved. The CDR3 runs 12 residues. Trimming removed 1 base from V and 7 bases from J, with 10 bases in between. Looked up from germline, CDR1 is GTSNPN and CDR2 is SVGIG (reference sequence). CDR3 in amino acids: CAWSEGLRGYTF. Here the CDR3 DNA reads TGTGCCTGGAGTGAGGGTTTACGTGGCTACACCTTC.

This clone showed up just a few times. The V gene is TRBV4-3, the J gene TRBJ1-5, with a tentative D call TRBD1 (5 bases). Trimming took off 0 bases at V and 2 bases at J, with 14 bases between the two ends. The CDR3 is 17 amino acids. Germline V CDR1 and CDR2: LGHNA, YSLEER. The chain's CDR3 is CASSQDLLGARNQPQHF. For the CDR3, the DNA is TGCGCCAGCAGCCAAGATCTTTTAGGGGCCCGCAATCAGCCCCAGCATTTT.

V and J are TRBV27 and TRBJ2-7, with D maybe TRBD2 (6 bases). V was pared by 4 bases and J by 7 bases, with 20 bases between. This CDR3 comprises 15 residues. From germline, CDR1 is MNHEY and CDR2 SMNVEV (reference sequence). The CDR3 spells CASSSPGEISEEQYF. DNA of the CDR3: TGTGCCAGCAGTTCTCCGGGGGAGATCTCGGAAGAGCAGTACTTC.

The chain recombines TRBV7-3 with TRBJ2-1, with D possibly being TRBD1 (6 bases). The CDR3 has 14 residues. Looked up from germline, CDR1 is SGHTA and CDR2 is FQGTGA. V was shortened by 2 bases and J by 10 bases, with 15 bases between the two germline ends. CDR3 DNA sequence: TGTGCCAGCAGCTTAGGGGACACTTCATCGGAGCAGTTCTTC. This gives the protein CASSLGDTSSEQFF.

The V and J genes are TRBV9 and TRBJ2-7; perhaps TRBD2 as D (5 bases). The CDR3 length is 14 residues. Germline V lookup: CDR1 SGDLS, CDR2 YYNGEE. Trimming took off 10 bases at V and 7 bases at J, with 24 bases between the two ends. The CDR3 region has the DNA TGTGCCGGGAAGGCGGAGGAGAGCTTACGAGAGCAGTACTTC. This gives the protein CAGKAEESLREQYF. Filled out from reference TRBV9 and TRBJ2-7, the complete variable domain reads DSGVTQTPKHLITATGQRVTLRCSPRSGDLSVYWYQQSLDQGLQFLIQYYNGEERAKGNILERFSAQQFPDLHSELNLSSLELGDSALYFCAGKAEESLREQYFGPGTRLTVT.

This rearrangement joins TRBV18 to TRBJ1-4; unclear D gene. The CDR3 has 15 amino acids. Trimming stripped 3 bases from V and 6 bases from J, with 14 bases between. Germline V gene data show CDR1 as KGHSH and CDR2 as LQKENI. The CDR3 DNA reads TGTGCCAGCTCACCGCTGACCCCAACGTATGAAAAACTGTTTTTT. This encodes CASSPLTPTYEKLFF.